This T cell receptor beta chain was sequenced for a study of cytomegalovirus exposure and HLA in healthy donors. CDR1 and CDR2 (germline): SGHDT, YYEEEE. Trimming took off 1 base at V and 11 bases at J, with 16 bases between the two ends. This CDR3 is built from 15 residues. The PCR employed 60 Vbeta primers together with 13 Jbeta primers. Repertoires were generated with immunoSEQ multiplex PCR, while TCRdb's copy carries only in-frame clones and drops some. The table shows tens of thousands of clones, with about 67% occurring only once. The chain recombines TRBV5-6 with TRBJ1-6; D unclear. This receptor was taken from a human donor in good health. Sequences were obtained from PBMCs. CDR3 region: CASSLFGPAVAPLHF. CDR3 sequence (DNA): TGTGCCAGCAGCTTGTTCGGTCCCGCGGTGGCACCCCTCCACTTT.